Each of the 16 T cell receptor beta chains below was sequenced from the same sample in a study of regulatory dendritic cells for organ transplantation. Some clones are missing from TCRdb's copy, which holds only in-frame ones; the method was immunoSEQ multiplex PCR. The data contain several thousand clones, 65% to 70% of them singletons. Sorted subsets were CFSE-labeled and cultured approximately 5 days with allogeneic dendritic cells. The antigens these receptors bind are not known. Sequencing used memory CD4+ T cells from blood cultured with dendritic cells. Subset reported: CD45RO+ memory T cells. These TCRs come from a human donor in good health.

The gene calls are TRBV4-2 and TRBJ2-2, with 9 nucleotides matching TRBD2. Trimming at V came to 0 bases and at J to 5 bases, leaving 4 bases not matched to a gene. The CDR3 sequence is 16 residues long. Germline V gives CDR1 LGHNA, CDR2 YNFKEQ. CDR3 sequence reads: CASSQDPRGGTGELFF. DNA of the CDR3: TGTGCCAGCAGCCAAGATCCGCGGGGGGGGACCGGGGAGCTGTTTTTT.

As DNA, the CDR3 is TGTGCCAGTCGGAGACAGGGGGACAATCAGCCCCAGCATTTT. This sequence encodes CASRRQGDNQPQHF. The chain employs TRBV19 and TRBJ1-5, with 9 bases identical to TRBD1. The trim removed 8 bases at V and 3 bases at J, leaving 5 bases unmatched. The CDR3 has 14 amino acids. Germline CDR1 reads LNHDA; CDR2 reads SQIVND (reference sequence).

This clone was detected only once. The chain uses TRBV19 and TRBJ1-1; the D gene is possibly TRBD1 (6 bases). The germline V and J ends were trimmed by 4 bases and 2 bases, with 14 bases remaining between them. The CDR3 is 15 amino acids. Germline CDR1 LNHDA, CDR2 SQIVND (reference sequence). CDR3: CASSKGRQVNTEAFF. CDR3 bases: TGTGCCAGTAGTAAAGGGAGACAGGTAAACACTGAAGCTTTCTTT.

V and J are TRBV5-1 and TRBJ2-2; 7 bases align to TRBD1. Germline CDR1 is SGHRS and CDR2 is YFSETQ. The CDR3 consists of 16 residues. J lost 0 bases, V lost 4 bases, and 6 bases had no gene match. CDR3 amino acids: CASSRTGAANTGELFF. The CDR3 nucleotides read TGCGCCAGCAGCCGAACAGGGGCCGCGAACACCGGGGAGCTGTTTTTT.

This chain connects TRBV5-1 to TRBJ2-5; D is uncertain. CDR1 and CDR2 (germline): SGHRS, YFSETQ. V gave up 5 bases and J gave up 1 base, with 6 bases separating them. The CDR3 spans 12 residues. The CDR3 sequence: CASSQFQETQYF. CDR3 nucleotide sequence: TGCGCCAGCAGTCAGTTCCAAGAGACCCAGTACTTC.

On this clone: Relative to the germline gene, one junction end is altered; a read error may explain this. V and J are TRBV7-2 and TRBJ2-1; D perhaps matches TRBD2 (6 bases). Germline V gene lookup returns CDR1 SGHTA and CDR2 FQGNSA. CDR3 size: 15 residues. CDR3 in DNA: TGTGCCAGCACCTTACGGGGGAGCTCCTACAATGAGCAGTTCTTC. Encoded protein: CASTLRGSSYNEQFF.

The chain recombines TRBV4-3 with TRBJ2-2; D possibly corresponds to TRBD1 (7 bases). The CDR3 totals 15 residues. Germline V gene sequence: CDR1 LGHNA, CDR2 YSLEER. Trimming cost V 0 bases and J 12 bases, with 17 bases left between them. The CDR3 sequence: CASSQDSQGGSQLFF. In nucleotides, the CDR3 is TGCGCCAGCAGCCAAGATAGCCAGGGGGGTAGTCAGCTGTTTTTT.

This clone has a single count. This rearrangement joins TRBV18 to TRBJ1-5, with D perhaps matching TRBD1 (6 bases). Germline V gives CDR1 KGHSH, CDR2 LQKENI. There are 16 residues in the CDR3. V was clipped by 4 bases and J by 6 bases, with 19 bases between them. The CDR3 nucleotides read TGTGCCAGCTCACTCAGCCCTACAGGGATATCTCAGCCCCAGCATTTT. Residues: CASSLSPTGISQPQHF.

This clone was seen just once. A read error may produce the germline difference seen at one junction end. The chain links TRBV19 to TRBJ1-2; weak D call: TRBD1 (6 bases). Germline CDR1 LNHDA, CDR2 SQIVND (reference sequence). The CDR3 totals 16 residues. CDR3 protein: CASNIGGQHPNYGYTF. Here the CDR3 DNA reads TGTGCCAGTAATATAGGGGGACAACATCCTAACTATGGCTACACCTTC.

CDR3 nucleotides: TGTGCCAGCAGCCAACTAGCGGGGTCGGACGATACGCAGTATTTT. Protein sequence: CASSQLAGSDDTQYF. The chain links TRBV4-2 to TRBJ2-3; 9 nucleotides agree with TRBD2. The CDR3 spans 15 residues. The germline V gene encodes CDR1 LGHNA and CDR2 YNFKEQ. J was trimmed by 6 bases and V by 2 bases; bases with no gene match: 6.

This clone was picked up a small number of times. This chain uses TRBV5-1 with TRBJ2-1; 8 nucleotides align to TRBD2. V shed 1 base and J 0 bases; nucleotides not matched to a gene: 6. The CDR3 totals 17 residues. Germline CDR1 and CDR2: SGHRS and YFSETQ. The CDR3 loop is CASSLMASGPSYNEQFF. The CDR3 nucleotides are TGCGCCAGCAGCTTGATGGCTAGCGGGCCCTCCTACAATGAGCAGTTCTTC. The full variable domain, rest sourced from reference TRBV5-1 and TRBJ2-1, is KAGVTQTPRYLIKTRGQQVTLSCSPISGHRSVSWYQQTPGQGLQFLFEYFSETQRNKGNFPGRFSGRQFSNSRSEMNVSTLELGDSALYLCASSLMASGPSYNEQFFGPGTRLTVL.

The chain joins TRBV7-2 to TRBJ1-5; weak D call: TRBD1 (6 bases). Germline V gives CDR1 SGHTA, CDR2 FQGNSA. V was shortened by 6 bases and J by 2 bases, with 11 bases between the two germline ends. The CDR3 length is 14 residues. The CDR3 spells CASSLKGGNQPQHF. CDR3 nucleotides: TGTGCCAGCAGTTTAAAGGGGGGCAATCAGCCCCAGCATTTT.

V is TRBV2 and J is TRBJ1-1; D is unclear. V was clipped by 8 bases and J by 4 bases, with 14 bases between them. CDR1 and CDR2 (germline): SNHLY, FYNNEI. This CDR3 region has 13 residues. The CDR3 nucleotides read TGTGCCAGCTCGAGGTCTTCGGGCACTGAAGCTTTCTTT. Residues: CASSRSSGTEAFF.

This clone was recorded a few times. V usage is TRBV7-9 and J usage is TRBJ1-6; D unresolved. CDR1 and CDR2 from the germline V gene are SEHNR and FQNEAQ (reference sequence). Trimming took off 2 bases at V and 7 bases at J, with 3 bases between the two ends. This CDR3 contains 12 residues. In DNA form, the CDR3 reads TGTGCCAGCAGCTTATTAAATTCACCCCTCCACTTT. It codes for CASSLLNSPLHF.

This chain joins TRBV6-5 and TRBJ1-2; 8 bases align to TRBD1. V shed 6 bases, J shed 7 bases, and the junction held 4 bases outside the gene matches. This CDR3 region has 12 residues. The germline CDR1 and CDR2 sequences are MNHEY and SVGAGI. CDR3: CASRQGVFGYTF. DNA for the CDR3: TGTGCCAGCAGACAGGGGGTATTTGGCTACACCTTC.

This rearrangement joins TRBV29-1 to TRBJ1-4; 7 nucleotides agree with TRBD1. The CDR3 loop spans 13 amino acids. Germline lookup yields CDR1 SQVTM and CDR2 ANQGSEA. The junction had 8 bases not matched to a gene; V was cut back by 7 bases and J by 6 bases. The CDR3: CSAMTTGDEKLFF. CDR3 bases: TGCAGCGCCATGACCACAGGGGATGAAAAACTGTTTTTT.